This is a list of T cell receptor beta chains from one sample in a study of T cells in Graves' hyperthyroidism and ophthalmopathy. Using its own MiXCR run on the multiplex PCR reads, TCRdb lists one record per CDR3 protein. This sample has about 570,000 distinct CDR3 sequences, with 46% found just once. The sequencing input was peripheral blood or thyroid tissue (not recorded which). These receptor sequences come from an adult woman with Graves' disease, either hyperthyroidism or ophthalmopathy (not recorded which). CDR3s include the opening cysteine and the closing phenylalanine or tryptophan. The order of the fields is D gene, V gene, J gene, CDR3 protein. D genes are given only for firm matches.

D: TRBD2
V: TRBV4-1
J: TRBJ2-7
CDR3: CASSQVGSGSLLTYEQYF

D: .
V: TRBV19
J: TRBJ2-2
CDR3: CASSRTGPGGELFF

D: .
V: TRBV3-1
J: TRBJ2-7
CDR3: CASSQGSVGDFAYEQYF

D: TRBD1
V: TRBV19
J: TRBJ1-5
CDR3: CASSSQSRGTGGDQPQHF

D: TRBD1
V: TRBV10-3
J: TRBJ2-7
CDR3: CAISERNRGLLSYEQYF

D: .
V: TRBV10-2
J: TRBJ1-5
CDR3: CASSELRSTDQPQHF

D: TRBD1
V: TRBV10-3
J: TRBJ1-2
CDR3: CAICGTGGYGYTF

D: TRBD1
V: TRBV15
J: TRBJ2-6
CDR3: CATSRDRQGAPGANVLTF

D: TRBD2
V: TRBV3-1
J: TRBJ2-5
CDR3: CASSQPGTSYQETQYF

D: .
V: TRBV24-1
J: TRBJ2-5
CDR3: CATSDAGQQETQYF

D: TRBD2
V: TRBV7-6
J: TRBJ2-7
CDR3: CASSSGLAAMGEQYF

D: .
V: TRBV5-1
J: TRBJ1-2
CDR3: CASSLGGAGAPSYGYTF

D: .
V: TRBV7-9
J: TRBJ1-5
CDR3: CASLEAGGGETQHF

D: TRBD1
V: TRBV29-1
J: TRBJ2-6
CDR3: CSVGQGGYVLTF

D: TRBD1
V: TRBV7-6
J: TRBJ2-2
CDR3: CASSFPLGQGEATGELFF

D: TRBD2
V: TRBV20-1
J: TRBJ2-2
CDR3: CSATGTGGLELFF

D: TRBD2
V: TRBV29-1
J: TRBJ2-7
CDR3: CSVEISGSVGEQYF

D: .
V: TRBV29-1
J: TRBJ2-2
CDR3: CSVQGANTGELFF

D: .
V: TRBV30
J: TRBJ1-4
CDR3: CAWTQKNEKLFF

D: TRBD1
V: TRBV5-1
J: TRBJ1-1
CDR3: CASSLAQGASENTEAFF

D: .
V: TRBV19
J: TRBJ1-1
CDR3: CASSNGQYTEAFF

D: .
V: TRBV2
J: TRBJ1-1
CDR3: CASSEVGDGRGSQAFF

D: .
V: TRBV20-1
J: TRBJ1-1
CDR3: CSARDLGLHTEAFF

D: .
V: TRBV25-1
J: TRBJ1-1
CDR3: CASSRTPNTEAFF

D: .
V: TRBV6-2/TRBV6-3
J: TRBJ2-7
CDR3: CASTDGDYEQYF

D: .
V: TRBV19
J: TRBJ2-7
CDR3: CASSLGGQQYF

D: .
V: TRBV29-1
J: TRBJ2-7
CDR3: CSVTVSSFPYEQYF

D: .
V: TRBV20-1
J: TRBJ1-6
CDR3: CSARGPGNSPLHF

D: .
V: TRBV30
J: TRBJ2-7
CDR3: CAWSRTAAYEQYF

D: .
V: TRBV6-4
J: TRBJ2-7
CDR3: CASLASSPSGEQYF

D: .
V: TRBV6-1
J: TRBJ2-7
CDR3: CASSEGRSYEQYF

D: .
V: TRBV15
J: TRBJ2-3
CDR3: CAASSPDGLTDTQYF

D: TRBD2
V: TRBV28
J: TRBJ2-7
CDR3: CASGLAGDSVQYF

D: .
V: TRBV12-3/TRBV12-4
J: TRBJ1-1
CDR3: CASGTLNTEAFF

D: TRBD1
V: TRBV25-1
J: TRBJ1-5
CDR3: CASSGGIPSGGFYSNQPQHF

D: .
V: TRBV19
J: TRBJ1-5
CDR3: CAGGPQGSTQPQHF

D: .
V: TRBV5-1
J: TRBJ1-4
CDR3: CASSLVDREKLFF

D: TRBD1
V: TRBV7-2
J: TRBJ1-3
CDR3: CASSHRDRVFGNTIYF

D: .
V: TRBV2
J: TRBJ1-5
CDR3: CASSVIAQGSNQPQHF

D: .
V: TRBV18
J: TRBJ2-5
CDR3: CASSPPRRYQETQYF

D: .
V: TRBV7-2
J: TRBJ2-5
CDR3: CASSLVTGRGRREETQYF

D: .
V: TRBV7-9
J: TRBJ2-2
CDR3: CASSFGLNTGELFF

D: .
V: TRBV6-2/TRBV6-3
J: TRBJ2-7
CDR3: CASSYGSIGGSYEQYF

D: .
V: TRBV20-1
J: TRBJ1-6
CDR3: CSATDSVGNSPLHF

D: TRBD2
V: TRBV6-6
J: TRBJ2-5
CDR3: CASSYSGSGTTGETQYF

D: .
V: TRBV7-3
J: TRBJ2-2
CDR3: CASSLTNTGELFF

D: TRBD1
V: TRBV7-8
J: TRBJ2-2
CDR3: CASTLRWRDRANTGELFF

D: .
V: TRBV29-1
J: TRBJ2-2
CDR3: CSVEDPQEIEKLFF

D: .
V: TRBV11-2
J: TRBJ2-7
CDR3: CASRLTGADVEQYF

D: TRBD2
V: TRBV12-3/TRBV12-4
J: TRBJ2-7
CDR3: CASSRLAGAYEQYF

D: TRBD2
V: TRBV9
J: TRBJ2-1
CDR3: CASSTPLAGGPYNEQFF

D: .
V: TRBV2
J: TRBJ1-1
CDR3: CASRARGTSGNTEAFF

D: .
V: TRBV7-9
J: TRBJ1-2
CDR3: CASSLEVDWITF

D: TRBD1
V: TRBV4-1
J: TRBJ1-4
CDR3: CASSQKSGTGREKLFF

D: .
V: TRBV7-9
J: TRBJ2-7
CDR3: CAYFGSAYEQYF